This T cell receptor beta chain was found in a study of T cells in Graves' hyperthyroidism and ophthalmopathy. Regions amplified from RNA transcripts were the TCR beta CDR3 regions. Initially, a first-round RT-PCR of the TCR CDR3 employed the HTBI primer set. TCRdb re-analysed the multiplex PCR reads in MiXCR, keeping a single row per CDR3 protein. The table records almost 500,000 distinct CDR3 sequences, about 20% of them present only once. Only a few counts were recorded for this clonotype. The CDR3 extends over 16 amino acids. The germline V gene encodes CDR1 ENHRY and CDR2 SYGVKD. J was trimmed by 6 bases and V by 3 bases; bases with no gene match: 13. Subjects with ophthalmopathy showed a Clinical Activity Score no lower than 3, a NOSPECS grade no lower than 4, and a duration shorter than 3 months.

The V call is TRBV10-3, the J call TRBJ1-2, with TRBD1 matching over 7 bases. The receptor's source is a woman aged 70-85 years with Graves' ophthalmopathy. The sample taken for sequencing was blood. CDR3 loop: CAISDRDRGQSDGYTF. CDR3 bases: TGTGCCATCAGTGACCGGGATAGGGGGCAATCGGATGGCTACACCTTC.